The entry below gives a single TCR beta chain sequence along with its context. No antigen is known for it. The sample belongs to a study of metastatic and nonmetastatic thyroid tumors. Study details: A comparison of repertoires was made across blood and tumor or nodule tissue from malignant and benign thyroid patients.

The CDR3 extends over 15 amino acids. Unmatched junction bases numbered 9, after V lost 3 bases and J lost 7 bases. Germline CDR1 is SGDLS and CDR2 is YYNGEE. Until they underwent thyroid surgery, no patient had received any treatment. Original data processing: Clinicopathological groups differed in CDR3, with these differences serving to build a distant-metastasis classifier for papillary thyroid cancer. TCRdb called clones again from the PCR reads with MiXCR. TCRdb's processing, not the authors', yielded these V and J calls. The table lists thousands of clones, roughly a third of them singletons, with 37% in the top ten. Study-wide results and caveats: Within blood and tumor, benign nodules reportedly had significantly lower TCR beta diversity than malignant thyroid tumors did.

The specimen was adjacent normal tissue. The TCR originated in a female donor with papillary thyroid cancer or a benign thyroid nodule (not recorded which). Some clones in this sample may be carry-over from other donors' samples. This chain uses TRBV9 with TRBJ2-7, with TRBD1 matching 11 bases. CDR3 in DNA: TGTGCCAGCAGCGCTTCCACGGACAGGGGGCTTGAGCAGTACTTC. As protein: CASSASTDRGLEQYF. Full variable domain (rest looked up from reference TRBV9 and TRBJ2-7): DSGVTQTPKHLITATGQRVTLRCSPRSGDLSVYWYQQSLDQGLQFLIQYYNGEERAKGNILERFSAQQFPDLHSELNLSSLELGDSALYFCASSASTDRGLEQYFGPGTRLTVT.